This T cell receptor beta chain came from a study of Tregs in tolerant kidney transplant recipients. Method: immunoSEQ multiplex PCR; TCRdb's copy keeps in-frame clones and lacks some. This sample has 90,000 to 150,000 clones, with 92% found just once. The V end lost 5 bases, the J end lost 6 bases, and 13 bases lay between the germline ends. Per germline, CDR1 LNHDA and CDR2 SQIVND (reference sequence). The CDR3 runs 14 residues. The sample comprised CD4+ T cells from blood. The TCR comes from a human donor in good health. The chain is built from TRBV19 and TRBJ1-4, with a weak D call TRBD1 (5 bases). In DNA form, the CDR3 reads TGTGCCAGTAGTTTTGGGGGAAGGTATGAAAAACTGTTTTTT. This codes for CASSFGGRYEKLFF.